This T cell receptor (beta chain) was captured by sequencing in a study of blood T cells in healthy people across ages. The CDR3 has 14 residues. Germline CDR1 SQVTM, CDR2 ANQGSEA. V was clipped by 4 bases and J by 0 bases, with 12 bases between them. They isolated at least 7 million PBMCs from each sample. Sample-barcoded 5' priming and a J-beta primer mix drove a second PCR of roughly 7 to 11 cycles. Every cDNA was tagged by a template-switch adaptor with 12 random nucleotides. TCRdb ran MiXCR on the 5' RACE reads and lists one entry per CDR3 protein. The sample contains 950,000 to 1,200,000 distinct CDR3 sequences, less than 45% of which appear only once. The study, taken as a whole, reports: Higher diversity, along with more naive CD4+ cells, distinguished long-lived donors from aged donors.

This clonotype was detected once. The antigen remains undetermined. The source is a young man in good health. Sequenced sample: blood. This chain connects TRBV29-1 to TRBJ1-1; D gene unclear. As DNA, the CDR3 is TGCAGCGTTGTCCGGTCGGCAATGAACACTGAAGCTTTCTTT. Amino acid sequence: CSVVRSAMNTEAFF.